The clone carrying this TCR beta chain was counted at least ten times. Its antigen is unidentified. The record originates from a study of T cells after yellow fever vaccination. From the 5' RACE reads, TCRdb called clonotypes with MiXCR, one entry per CDR3 protein. The sample yields around 260,000 distinct CDR3 sequences, 5.2% seen once. CDR3 length: 14 amino acids. From germline, CDR1 is SGHRS and CDR2 YFSETQ. Deletions cut 3 bases from V and 4 bases from J, with 10 bases between. Study observations and caveats: A limited proportion of clonotypes was detected within both the CD4 and CD8 compartments. Subsequent to the booster, the majority of primary-vaccination clones reappeared (under 98% CD4, 85% to 90% CD8).

The source was CD4+ T cells sorted from PBMCs, collected on the day of the yellow fever booster vaccination. This sequence joins TRBV5-1 and TRBJ2-2, with D perhaps TRBD1 (6 bases). This receptor was obtained from a man between 18 and 35 years old who received the YFV17D yellow fever vaccine. The CDR3: CASSSGTTTGELFF. CDR3 sequence (DNA): TGCGCCAGCAGCTCCGGGACAACCACCGGGGAGCTGTTTTTT.